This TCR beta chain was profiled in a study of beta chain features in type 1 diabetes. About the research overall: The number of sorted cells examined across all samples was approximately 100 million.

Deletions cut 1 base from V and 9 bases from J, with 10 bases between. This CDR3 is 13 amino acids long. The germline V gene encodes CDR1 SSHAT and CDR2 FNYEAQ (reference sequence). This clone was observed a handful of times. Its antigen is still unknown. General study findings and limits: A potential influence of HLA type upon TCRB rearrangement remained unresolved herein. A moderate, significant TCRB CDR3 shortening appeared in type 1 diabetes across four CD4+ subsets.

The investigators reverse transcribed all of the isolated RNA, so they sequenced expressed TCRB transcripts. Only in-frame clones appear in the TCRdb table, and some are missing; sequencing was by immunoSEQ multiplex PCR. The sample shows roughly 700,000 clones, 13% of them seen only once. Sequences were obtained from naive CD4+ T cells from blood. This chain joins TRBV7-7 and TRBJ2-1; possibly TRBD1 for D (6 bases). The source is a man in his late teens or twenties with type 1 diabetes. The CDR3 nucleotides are TGTGCCAGCAGCTTAGACAGGGACGGTGAGCAGTTCTTC. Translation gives CASSLDRDGEQFF.